This T cell receptor beta chain was retrieved from a study of blood T cell repertoires in COVID-19. Overall study context: Italy, Spain and the United States were the sources of the convalescent and acute COVID-19 samples. PBMCs, B-cell-depleted T cells, or T cells provided the cDNA or gDNA that made up the material.

Authors' methods: Estimation of nucleated cell counts relied on the amplification of reference gene primers. Using immunoSEQ multiplex PCR, the repertoire was profiled, and TCRdb retains in-frame clones only, with some absent. Clonal size and the V and J genes are those of that table, whereas D and trimming came from the DNA. The repertoire holds some 200,000 clones, with less than 90% as singletons. The CDR3 loop spans 14 amino acids. Germline CDR1 and CDR2: SEHNR and FQNEAQ (reference sequence). Trimming pared 4 bases from V and 11 bases from J, leaving 18 bases between. This sequence originates from a woman aged 45-60 years with acute or convalescent COVID-19. The chain couples TRBV7-9 to TRBJ1-3; D may be TRBD1 (5 bases). The sequencing sample was made of peripheral blood. The CDR3 loop reads CASSSRQFPVSIYF. CDR3 sequence (DNA): TGTGCCAGCAGCTCCCGACAGTTCCCCGTTTCCATATATTTT.